Listed below are T cell receptor beta chains from one sample, sequenced in a study of T cell changes during pregnancy in multiple sclerosis. Produced via immunoSEQ multiplex PCR; TCRdb's table is partial and in-frame only. The data hold tens of thousands of clones, with approximately 90% observed a single time. This sample comprised CD8+ T cells from peripheral blood mononuclear cells, obtained in the third trimester of pregnancy. These receptor sequences come from a female donor with multiple sclerosis, enrolled in a pregnancy study. Both conserved end residues are part of each CDR3. A D gene is named only where the DNA matches it firmly. A row's size may be missing; if present it is once, few, many or a size class.

TRBJ1-6,TRBV4-2,TRBD1,few,TGTGCCAGCAGCCAAGATGGGCAGGGGGCGAGTTCACCCCTCCACTTT,CASSQDGQGASSPLHF
TRBJ2-1,TRBV6-5,TRBD2,-,TGTGCCAGCAGGCCCGGGGGGGGGTACACCAATGAGCAGTTCTTC,CASRPGGGYTNEQFF
TRBJ1-4,TRBV7-9,TRBD1,-,TGTGCCAGCAGCTTAGGGTCGGACAGGAAGGTTCCTAATGAAAAACTGTTTTTT,CASSLGSDRKVPNEKLFF
TRBJ2-7,TRBV6-5,TRBD1,-,TGTGCCAGCAGTTATCCGGGACAGGGGTCCTACGAGCAGTACTTC,CASSYPGQGSYEQYF
TRBJ1-5,TRBV7-8,-,-,TGTGCCAGCAGCTTAGTTTTCGGGCGGGATCAGCCCCAGCATTTT,CASSLVFGRDQPQHF
TRBJ2-2,TRBV7-9,TRBD2,-,TGTGCCAGCAGCAATCACCGGGTAGCGGGGGACACCGGGGAGCTGTTTTTT,CASSNHRVAGDTGELFF
TRBJ1-1,TRBV5-4,-,once,TGTGCCAGCAGCTTTGTCGGTATGAACACTGAAGCTTTCTTT,CASSFVGMNTEAFF
TRBJ1-1,TRBV6-4,-,-,TGTGCCAGCAGTGAAAGCGCCGAGAGGACTGAAGCTTTCTTT,CASSESAERTEAFF
TRBJ1-2,TRBV7-3,TRBD1,once,TGTGCCAGCAGCTCTGTGACAGGGGGCCAGGGCTACACCTTC,CASSSVTGGQGYTF
TRBJ1-5,TRBV27,TRBD1,-,TGTGCCAGCAGTTTATATTCAGGGGGTAGTCAGCCCCAGCATTTT,CASSLYSGGSQPQHF
TRBJ1-2,TRBV13,-,-,TGTGCCAGCAGCTTAGAAGGCCGTCAGGCTAACTATGGCTACACCTTC,CASSLEGRQANYGYTF
TRBJ1-1,TRBV25-1,TRBD1,-,TGTGCCACCACTCGGGACAGCGATTTAAACACTGAAGCTTTCTTT,CATTRDSDLNTEAFF
TRBJ1-1,TRBV25-1,-,-,TGTGCCAGCAGTGAATATTTCCCTTCGGTGAACACTGAAGCTTTCTTT,CASSEYFPSVNTEAFF
TRBJ1-2,TRBV6-1,-,few,TGTGCCAGCAGTGAGGCCGCTGGGGCCCCCGGGGGCTACACCTTC,CASSEAAGAPGGYTF
TRBJ2-5,TRBV10-3,-,once,TGTGCCATCAGTGAGTCTACAGATAGCCAAGAGACCCAGTACTTC,CAISESTDSQETQYF
TRBJ1-5,TRBV7-6,-,-,TGTGCCAGCAGCTTAGGGCTCGGAGATAGCAATCAGCCCCAGCATTTT,CASSLGLGDSNQPQHF
TRBJ2-7,TRBV7-6,TRBD1,-,TGTGCCAGCAGCTTCGGACAGGGGTTCTCCTACGAGCAGTACTTC,CASSFGQGFSYEQYF
TRBJ2-3,TRBV4-3,TRBD1,-,TGCGCCAGCAGTCCTACAGGGGCGAATACAGATACGCAGTATTTT,CASSPTGANTDTQYF